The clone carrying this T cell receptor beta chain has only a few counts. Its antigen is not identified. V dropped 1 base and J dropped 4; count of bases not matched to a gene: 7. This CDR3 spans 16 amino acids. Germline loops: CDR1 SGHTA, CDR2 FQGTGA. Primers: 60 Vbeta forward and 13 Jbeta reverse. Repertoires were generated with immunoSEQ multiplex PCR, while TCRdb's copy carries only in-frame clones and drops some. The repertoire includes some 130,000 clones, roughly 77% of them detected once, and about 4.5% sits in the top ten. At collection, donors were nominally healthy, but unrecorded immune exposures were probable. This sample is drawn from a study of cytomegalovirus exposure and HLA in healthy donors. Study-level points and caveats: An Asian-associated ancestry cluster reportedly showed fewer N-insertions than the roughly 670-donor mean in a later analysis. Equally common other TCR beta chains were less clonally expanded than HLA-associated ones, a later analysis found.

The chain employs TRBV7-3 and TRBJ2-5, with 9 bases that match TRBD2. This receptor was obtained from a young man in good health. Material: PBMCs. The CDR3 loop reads CASSLRGGRAGETQYF. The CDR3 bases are TGTGCCAGCAGCTTAAGAGGCGGGAGGGCCGGAGAGACCCAGTACTTC.